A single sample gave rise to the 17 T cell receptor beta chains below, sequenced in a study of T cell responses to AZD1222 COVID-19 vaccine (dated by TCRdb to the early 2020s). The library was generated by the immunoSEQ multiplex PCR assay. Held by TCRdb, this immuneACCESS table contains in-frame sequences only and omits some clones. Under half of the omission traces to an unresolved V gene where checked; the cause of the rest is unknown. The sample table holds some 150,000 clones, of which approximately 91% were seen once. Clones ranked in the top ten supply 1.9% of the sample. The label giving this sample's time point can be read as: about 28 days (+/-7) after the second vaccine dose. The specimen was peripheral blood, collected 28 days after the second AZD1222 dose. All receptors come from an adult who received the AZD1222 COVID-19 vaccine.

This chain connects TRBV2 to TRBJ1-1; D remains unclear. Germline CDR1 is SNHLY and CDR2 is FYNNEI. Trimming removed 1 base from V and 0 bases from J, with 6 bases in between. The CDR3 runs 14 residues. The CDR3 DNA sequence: TGTGCCAGCAGTGAAGTAACGGTGAACACTGAAGCTTTCTTT. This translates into CASSEVTVNTEAFF.

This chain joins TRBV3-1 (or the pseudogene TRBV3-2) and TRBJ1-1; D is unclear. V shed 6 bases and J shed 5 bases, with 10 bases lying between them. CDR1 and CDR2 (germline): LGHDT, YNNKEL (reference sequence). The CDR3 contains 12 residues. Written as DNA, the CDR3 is TGTGCCAGCAGTGTCATGGGGACTGAAGCTTTCTTT. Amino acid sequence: CASSVMGTEAFF.

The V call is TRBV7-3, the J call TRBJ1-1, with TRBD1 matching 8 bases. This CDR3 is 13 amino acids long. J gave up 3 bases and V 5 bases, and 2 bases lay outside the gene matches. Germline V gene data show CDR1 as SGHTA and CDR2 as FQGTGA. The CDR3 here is CASSQGADTEAFF. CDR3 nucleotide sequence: TGTGCCAGCAGCCAGGGGGCTGACACTGAAGCTTTCTTT.

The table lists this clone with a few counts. The CDR3 loop reads CATSSSNQPQHF. DNA of the CDR3: TGTGCCACCAGCTCCAGCAATCAGCCCCAGCATTTT. The rearrangement uses TRBV15 and TRBJ1-5; D is uncertain. The CDR3 spans 12 residues. The V end was cut by 5 bases, the J end by 1 base, with 3 bases between. Germline V gene lookup returns CDR1 LNHNV and CDR2 YYDKDF (reference sequence). Full variable domain (rest looked up from reference TRBV15 and TRBJ1-5): DAMVIQNPRYQVTQFGKPVTLSCSQTLNHNVMYWYQQKSSQAPKLLFHYYDKDFNNEADTPDNFQSRRPNTSFCFLDIRSPGLGDTAMYLCATSSSNQPQHFGDGTRLSIL.

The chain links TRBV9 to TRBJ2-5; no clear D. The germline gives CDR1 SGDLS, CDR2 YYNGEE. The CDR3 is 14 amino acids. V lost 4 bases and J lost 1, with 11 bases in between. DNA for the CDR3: TGTGCCAGCAGCCCGGTCCTCTCCCAAGAGACCCAGTACTTC. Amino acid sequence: CASSPVLSQETQYF.

The CDR3 is CASSDAPGLADTQYF. For the CDR3, the DNA is TGTGCCAGCAGTGATGCCCCTGGACTAGCGGATACGCAGTATTTT. The V gene is TRBV6-1, the J gene TRBJ2-3, with 9 bases matching TRBD2. The germline V gene has CDR1 MNHNS and CDR2 SASEGT. CDR3 length: 15 amino acids. V lost 3 bases to trimming and J lost 6 bases; unmatched junction nucleotides: 7.

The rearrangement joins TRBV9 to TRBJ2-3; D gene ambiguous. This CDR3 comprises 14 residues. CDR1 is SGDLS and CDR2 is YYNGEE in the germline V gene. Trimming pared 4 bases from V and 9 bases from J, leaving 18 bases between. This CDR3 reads CASSPRSPSRTQYF. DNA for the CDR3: TGTGCCAGCAGCCCGAGGAGCCCTTCCCGCACGCAGTATTTT. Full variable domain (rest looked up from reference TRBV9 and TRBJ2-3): DSGVTQTPKHLITATGQRVTLRCSPRSGDLSVYWYQQSLDQGLQFLIQYYNGEERAKGNILERFSAQQFPDLHSELNLSSLELGDSALYFCASSPRSPSRTQYFGPGTRLTVL.

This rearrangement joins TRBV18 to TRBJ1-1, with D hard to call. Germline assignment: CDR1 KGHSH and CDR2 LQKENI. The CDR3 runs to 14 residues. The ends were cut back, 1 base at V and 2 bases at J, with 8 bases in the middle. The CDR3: CASSPRTVNTEAFF. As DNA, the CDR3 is TGTGCCAGCTCACCACGGACGGTAAACACTGAAGCTTTCTTT. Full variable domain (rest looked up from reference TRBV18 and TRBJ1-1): NAGVMQNPRHLVRRRGQEARLRCSPMKGHSHVYWYRQLPEEGLKFMVYLQKENIIDESGMPKERFSAEFPKEGPSILRIQQVVRGDSAAYFCASSPRTVNTEAFFGQGTRLTVV.

In DNA form, the CDR3 reads TGTGCCAGCAGCCGCTCTAGCGCCAACACCGGGGAGCTGTTTTTT. Residues: CASSRSSANTGELFF. This rearrangement joins TRBV7-6 to TRBJ2-2; weak D call: TRBD2 (6 bases). Deletions cut 5 bases from V and 2 bases from J, with 12 bases between. This CDR3 has 15 amino acids. The germline V gene has CDR1 SGHVS and CDR2 FNYEAQ.

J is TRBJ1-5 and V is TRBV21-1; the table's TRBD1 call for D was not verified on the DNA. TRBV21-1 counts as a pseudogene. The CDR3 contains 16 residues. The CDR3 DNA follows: TGTGCCAGCAGCCACCACAGGGGAATTGAAAATCAGCCCCAGCATTTT. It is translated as CASSHHRGIENQPQHF.

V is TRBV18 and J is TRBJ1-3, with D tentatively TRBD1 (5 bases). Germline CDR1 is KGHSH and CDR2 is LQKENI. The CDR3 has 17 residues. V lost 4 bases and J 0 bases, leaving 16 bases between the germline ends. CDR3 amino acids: CASSQTGGGPSGNTIYF. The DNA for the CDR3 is TGTGCCAGCTCACAAACCGGGGGGGGTCCCTCTGGAAACACCATATATTTT.

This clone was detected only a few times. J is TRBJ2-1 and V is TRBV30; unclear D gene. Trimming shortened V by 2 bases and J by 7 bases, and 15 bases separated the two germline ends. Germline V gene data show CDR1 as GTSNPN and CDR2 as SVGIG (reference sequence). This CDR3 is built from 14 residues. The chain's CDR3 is CAWSILLLGNEQFF. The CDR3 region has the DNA TGTGCCTGGAGTATCCTCCTTCTAGGGAATGAGCAGTTCTTC.

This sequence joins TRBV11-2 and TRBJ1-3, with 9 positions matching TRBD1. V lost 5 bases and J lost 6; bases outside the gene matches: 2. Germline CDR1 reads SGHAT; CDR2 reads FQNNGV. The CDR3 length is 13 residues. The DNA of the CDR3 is TGTGCCAGCAGCAGGGACAGGGAAAACACCATATATTTT. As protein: CASSRDRENTIYF.

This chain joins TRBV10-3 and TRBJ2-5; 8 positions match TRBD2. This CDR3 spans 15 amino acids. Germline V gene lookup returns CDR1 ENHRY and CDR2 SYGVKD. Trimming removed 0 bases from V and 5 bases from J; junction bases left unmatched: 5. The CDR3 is CAISESASGGETQYF. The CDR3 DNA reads TGTGCCATCAGTGAGTCCGCCTCGGGGGGGGAGACCCAGTACTTC.

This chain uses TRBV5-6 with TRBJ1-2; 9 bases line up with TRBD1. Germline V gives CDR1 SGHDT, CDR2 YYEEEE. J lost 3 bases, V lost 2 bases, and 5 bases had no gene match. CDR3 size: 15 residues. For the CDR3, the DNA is TGTGCCAGCAGCTTAAGTGACAGGGGGGACTATGGCTACACCTTC. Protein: CASSLSDRGDYGYTF.

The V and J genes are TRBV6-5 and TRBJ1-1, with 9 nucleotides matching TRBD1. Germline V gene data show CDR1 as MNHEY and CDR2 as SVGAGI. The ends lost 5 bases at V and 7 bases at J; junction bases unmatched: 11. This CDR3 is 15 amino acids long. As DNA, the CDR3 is TGTGCCAGCAGTCACCTGGACAGGGGAGGGGATGAAGCTTTCTTT. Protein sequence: CASSHLDRGGDEAFF.

CDR3 residues: CASSFATGTSSPLHF. CDR3 coding DNA: TGTGCCAGCAGCTTCGCGACAGGGACTAGTTCACCCCTCCACTTT. V usage is TRBV7-9 and J usage is TRBJ1-6; 7 bases map to TRBD1. The CDR3 length is 15 residues. Germline values: CDR1 SEHNR, CDR2 FQNEAQ (reference sequence). Unmatched junction bases numbered 8, after V lost 3 bases and J lost 9 bases.